These 8 T cell receptor beta chains came from one sample sequenced in a study of blood T cell repertoires in COVID-19. Clones were sequenced by immunoSEQ multiplex PCR, and TCRdb holds only the in-frame ones, with some missing. Here the sample spans a few hundred thousand clones, approximately 89% being singletons. Sequenced material: peripheral blood. The receptors stem from a young woman with COVID-19, enrolled during active disease.

This clone was recorded only once. The V and J genes are TRBV12-5 and TRBJ1-2; the match to TRBD1 covers 9 bases. The V gene's germline CDR1 is LGHNT and CDR2 FRNRAP. This CDR3 comprises 12 residues. V lost 1 base, J lost 10 bases, and 1 base stayed unmatched. The CDR3 DNA follows: TGTGCTAGTGGTTTGGGGGACAGGGACTACACCTTC. Its protein product is CASGLGDRDYTF.

The J gene is TRBJ2-3, the V gene TRBV14, with TRBD2 matching 7 bases. V dropped 0 bases and J dropped 4; count of bases not matched to a gene: 4. There are 15 residues in the CDR3. Per germline, CDR1 SGHDN and CDR2 FVKESK. The CDR3 nucleotides read TGTGCCAGCAGCCAAGATCTCCTAGCGGCAGATACGCAGTATTTT. It is translated as CASSQDLLAADTQYF. Full variable domain (rest looked up from reference TRBV14 and TRBJ2-3): EAGVTQFPSHSVIEKGQTVTLRCDPISGHDNLYWYRRVMGKEIKFLLHFVKESKQDESGMPNNRFLAERTGGTYSTLKVQPAELEDSGVYFCASSQDLLAADTQYFGPGTRLTVL.

The rearrangement joins TRBV6-2 or TRBV6-3 to TRBJ1-4, with unresolved D. Germline CDR1 MNHEY, CDR2 SVGEGT. V lost 0 bases to trimming and J lost 10 bases, with 6 bases between them. The length of the CDR3 is 12 residues. The CDR3 bases are TGTGCCAGCAGTTACTCGGACTTAAAACTGTTTTTT. Amino acids: CASSYSDLKLFF.

This chain joins TRBV12-5 and TRBJ2-1; perhaps TRBD2 as D (5 bases). The CDR3 runs to 14 residues. Trimming pared 7 bases from V and 4 bases from J, leaving 14 bases between. Per germline, CDR1 LGHNT and CDR2 FRNRAP. The CDR3 coding sequence is TGTGCTAGTGCCTTGGGGAGTAGTTACAATGAGCAGTTCTTC. This sequence encodes CASALGSSYNEQFF.

This clone showed up just once. The chain is built from TRBV7-8 and TRBJ1-1; the D gene is possibly TRBD1 (5 bases). This CDR3 comprises 17 residues. Trimming took off 2 bases at V and 0 bases at J, with 16 bases between the two ends. CDR1 is SGHVS and CDR2 is FQNEAQ in the germline V gene. CDR3 sequence reads: CASSLRGGRGMNTEAFF. DNA of the CDR3: TGTGCCAGCAGCTTACGGGGGGGGAGAGGGATGAACACTGAAGCTTTCTTT.

This clone was seen repeatedly, ten times or more. The V and J genes are TRBV28 and TRBJ2-7, with D uncertain. CDR1 and CDR2 (germline): MDHEN, SYDVKM. Trimming removed 5 bases at V and 4 bases at J, with 6 bases between. This CDR3 spans 11 amino acids. The CDR3, as DNA: TGTGCCAGCAGTAGCCAATACGAGCAGTACGTC. Translated: CASSSQYEQYV.

In DNA form, the CDR3 reads TGTGCCAGCAGCTCTAGTCCGGGACTTTATAATTCACCCCTCCACTTT. Translation gives CASSSSPGLYNSPLHF. This rearrangement joins TRBV5-6 to TRBJ1-6; D might be TRBD1 (5 bases). V shed 3 bases and J shed 4 bases, with 14 bases lying between them. This CDR3 contains 16 residues. Germline V gene lookup returns CDR1 SGHDT and CDR2 YYEEEE.

The chain links TRBV4-1 to TRBJ2-2, with TRBD1 matching over 11 bases. J lost 6 bases, V lost 1 base, and 4 bases had no gene match. The CDR3 covers 16 residues. CDR1 is MGHRA and CDR2 is YSYEKL in the germline V gene. CDR3 sequence: CASSQGSGQGAGELFF. The DNA for the CDR3 is TGCGCCAGCAGCCAAGGCTCGGGACAGGGGGCCGGGGAGCTGTTTTTT.